This is a list of T cell receptor beta chains from one sample in a study of T cells after yellow fever vaccination. TCRdb independently ran MiXCR on the 5' RACE reads; one entry per CDR3 protein. The data hold some 300,000 distinct CDR3 sequences, with around 8.6% observed a single time. The sample here was CD4+ T cells sorted from PBMCs, taken 5 days after the yellow fever booster vaccination. The receptors here all came from a man aged 18-30 years who received the YFV17D yellow fever vaccine. Each CDR3 is given with its conserved first and last residue. The order of the fields is V gene, J gene, CDR3 protein.

TRBV27	TRBJ1-2	CASSPYDRPYGYTF
TRBV20-1	TRBJ1-5	CSALRRVGQPQHF
TRBV2	TRBJ1-6	CASQTFHNSPLHF
TRBV7-2	TRBJ2-2	CASRTGTGNTGELFF
TRBV10-3	TRBJ2-7	CAISGDTYEQYF
TRBV4-3	TRBJ2-5	CASSQATSLGTVFETQYF
TRBV4-1	TRBJ1-1	CASSQQKRGNTEAFF
TRBV30	TRBJ2-3	CAWSPGGAGAQYF
TRBV20-1	TRBJ2-5	CSARARGGRETQYF
TRBV30	TRBJ1-1	CAWKGQGATEAFF
TRBV9	TRBJ2-2	CASSPTGFRRLPGELFF
TRBV20-1	TRBJ1-5	CSARQGLQPQHF
TRBV5-1	TRBJ2-1	CASSYDPGEQFF
TRBV5-1	TRBJ2-2	CASCIQGPGELFF
TRBV25-1	TRBJ1-6	CASSLYYPPNSPLHF
TRBV29-1	TRBJ1-2	CSVDRKYGYTF
TRBV6-5	TRBJ1-1	CASSYGGSRNTEAFF
TRBV5-1	TRBJ2-5	CASSSRTGEETQYF
TRBV20-1	TRBJ2-2	CSASRGTGELFF
TRBV11-2	TRBJ2-3	CASSLLAGVPTDTQYF
TRBV6-6	TRBJ1-5	CASIQKSRYPWEPQHF
TRBV6-5	TRBJ2-3	CASSYSQGDTDTQYF
TRBV12-3/TRBV12-4	TRBJ1-5	CASAPQDSNQPQHF
TRBV12-3/TRBV12-4	TRBJ1-4	CASSPRDRNEKLFF
TRBV9	TRBJ2-3	CASSVGVGGTDTQYF
TRBV5-1	TRBJ2-3	CASSLAEDTQYF
TRBV20-1	TRBJ2-7	CSATSAQGYSRNEQYF
TRBV2	TRBJ2-7	CASSAGQGYSWSYEQYF
TRBV7-2	TRBJ2-4	CASSLSEENIQYF
TRBV12-3/TRBV12-4	TRBJ1-1	CASSLGQPSATEAFF
TRBV2	TRBJ2-7	CASSRDRGIGEQYF
TRBV12-3/TRBV12-4	TRBJ2-1	CASARDRGRDEQFF
TRBV5-1	TRBJ1-2	CASSLDSGQFYGYTF
TRBV7-9	TRBJ2-3	CAIDSPGTSGTDTQYF
TRBV6-5	TRBJ2-2	CASSYSSGFTGELFF
TRBV20-1	TRBJ1-4	CSAPDPRDRVEKLFF
TRBV4-2	TRBJ1-3	CASSQDLRQVSGNTIYF
TRBV5-1	TRBJ1-2	CASSSLGLIDGYTF
TRBV4-1	TRBJ1-4	CASSRDRVNEKLFF
TRBV4-2	TRBJ1-6	CASSQGDEAIGSPLHF
TRBV11-3	TRBJ2-2	CASSSGGAGELFF
TRBV12-3/TRBV12-4	TRBJ2-7	CASSLASRDPGDPYEQYF
TRBV12-3/TRBV12-4	TRBJ2-1	CASTGPPGDEQFF
TRBV2	TRBJ2-1	CASRIGGVYNEQFF
TRBV6-5	TRBJ2-1	CASSYHPPGASYNEQFF